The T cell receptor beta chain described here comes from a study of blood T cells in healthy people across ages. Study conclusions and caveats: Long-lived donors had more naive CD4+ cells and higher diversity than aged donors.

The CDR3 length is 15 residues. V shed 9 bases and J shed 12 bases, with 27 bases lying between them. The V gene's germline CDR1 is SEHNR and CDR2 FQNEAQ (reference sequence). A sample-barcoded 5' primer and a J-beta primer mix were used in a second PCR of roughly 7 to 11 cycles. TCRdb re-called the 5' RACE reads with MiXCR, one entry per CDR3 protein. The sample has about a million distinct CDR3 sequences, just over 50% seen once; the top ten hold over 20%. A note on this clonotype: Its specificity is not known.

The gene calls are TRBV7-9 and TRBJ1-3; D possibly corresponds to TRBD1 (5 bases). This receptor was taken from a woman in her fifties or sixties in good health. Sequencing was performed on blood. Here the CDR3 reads CASRRGYPGMDIIYF. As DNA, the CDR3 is TGTGCCAGTCGTCGGGGGTACCCCGGTATGGACATCATATATTTT.